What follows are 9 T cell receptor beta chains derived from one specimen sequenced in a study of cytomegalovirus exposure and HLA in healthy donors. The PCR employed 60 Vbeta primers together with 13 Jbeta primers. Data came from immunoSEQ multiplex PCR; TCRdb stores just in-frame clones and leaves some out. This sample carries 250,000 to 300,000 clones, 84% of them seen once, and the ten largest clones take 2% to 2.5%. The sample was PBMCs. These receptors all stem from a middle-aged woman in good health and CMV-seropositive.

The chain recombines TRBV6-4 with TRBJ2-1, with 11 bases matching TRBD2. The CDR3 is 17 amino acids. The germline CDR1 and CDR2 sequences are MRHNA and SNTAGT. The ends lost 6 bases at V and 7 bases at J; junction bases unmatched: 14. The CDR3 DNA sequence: TGTGCCAGCAGCGTACATGCCACTAGCGGGAGAAGGAATGAGCAGTTCTTC. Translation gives CASSVHATSGRRNEQFF.

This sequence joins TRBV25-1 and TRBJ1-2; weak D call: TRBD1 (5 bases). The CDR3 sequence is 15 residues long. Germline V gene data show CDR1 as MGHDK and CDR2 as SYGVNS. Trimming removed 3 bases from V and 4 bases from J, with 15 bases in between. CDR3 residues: CASSDARDYPYGYTF. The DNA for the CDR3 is TGTGCCAGCAGTGACGCCAGGGACTATCCCTATGGCTACACCTTC.

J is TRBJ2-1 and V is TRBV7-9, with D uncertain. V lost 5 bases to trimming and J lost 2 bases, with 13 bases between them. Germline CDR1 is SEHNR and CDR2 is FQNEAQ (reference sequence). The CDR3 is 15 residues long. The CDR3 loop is CASSLPGLPYNEQFF. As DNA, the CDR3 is TGTGCCAGCAGCCTACCCGGTTTGCCCTACAATGAGCAGTTCTTC.

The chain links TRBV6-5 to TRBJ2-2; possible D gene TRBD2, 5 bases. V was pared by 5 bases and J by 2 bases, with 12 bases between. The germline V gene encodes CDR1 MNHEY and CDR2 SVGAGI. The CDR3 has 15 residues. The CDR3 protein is CASSHGLENTGELFF. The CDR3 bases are TGTGCCAGCAGTCATGGACTGGAAAACACCGGGGAGCTGTTTTTT.

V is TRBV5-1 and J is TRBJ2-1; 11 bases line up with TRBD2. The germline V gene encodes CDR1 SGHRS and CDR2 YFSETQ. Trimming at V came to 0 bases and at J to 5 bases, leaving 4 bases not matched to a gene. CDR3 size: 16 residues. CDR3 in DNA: TGCGCCAGCAGCTTGGACCTAGCGGGAGGCCACAATGAGCAGTTCTTC. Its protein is CASSLDLAGGHNEQFF.

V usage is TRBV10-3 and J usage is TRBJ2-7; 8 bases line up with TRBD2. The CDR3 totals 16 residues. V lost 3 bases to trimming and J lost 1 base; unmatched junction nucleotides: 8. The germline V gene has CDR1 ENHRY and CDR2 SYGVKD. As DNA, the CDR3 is TGTGCCATCAGTGATGGCGGGAGGTCTCATTCCTACGAGCAGTACTTC. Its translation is CAISDGGRSHSYEQYF.

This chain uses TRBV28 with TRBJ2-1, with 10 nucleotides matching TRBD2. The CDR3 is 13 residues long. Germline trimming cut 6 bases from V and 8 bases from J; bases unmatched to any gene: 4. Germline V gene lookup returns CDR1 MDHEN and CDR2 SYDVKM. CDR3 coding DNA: TGTGCCAGCAGGCTAGCGGGAGTCGATGAGCAGTTCTTC. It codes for CASRLAGVDEQFF.

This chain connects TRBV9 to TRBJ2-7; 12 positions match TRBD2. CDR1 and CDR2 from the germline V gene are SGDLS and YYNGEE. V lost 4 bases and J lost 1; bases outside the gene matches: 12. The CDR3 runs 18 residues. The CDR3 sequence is CASSTRLTGTSGSYEQYF. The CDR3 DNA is TGTGCCAGCAGCACCCGGCTAACCGGGACTAGCGGGTCCTACGAGCAGTACTTC. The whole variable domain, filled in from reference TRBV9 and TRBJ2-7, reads DSGVTQTPKHLITATGQRVTLRCSPRSGDLSVYWYQQSLDQGLQFLIQYYNGEERAKGNILERFSAQQFPDLHSELNLSSLELGDSALYFCASSTRLTGTSGSYEQYFGPGTRLTVT.

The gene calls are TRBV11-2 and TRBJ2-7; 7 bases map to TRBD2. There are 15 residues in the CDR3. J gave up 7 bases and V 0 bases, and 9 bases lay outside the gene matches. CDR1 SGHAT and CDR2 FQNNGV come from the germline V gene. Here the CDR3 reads CASSLDPGGRGEQYF. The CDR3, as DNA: TGTGCCAGCAGCTTAGATCCGGGAGGCCGGGGAGAGCAGTACTTC.